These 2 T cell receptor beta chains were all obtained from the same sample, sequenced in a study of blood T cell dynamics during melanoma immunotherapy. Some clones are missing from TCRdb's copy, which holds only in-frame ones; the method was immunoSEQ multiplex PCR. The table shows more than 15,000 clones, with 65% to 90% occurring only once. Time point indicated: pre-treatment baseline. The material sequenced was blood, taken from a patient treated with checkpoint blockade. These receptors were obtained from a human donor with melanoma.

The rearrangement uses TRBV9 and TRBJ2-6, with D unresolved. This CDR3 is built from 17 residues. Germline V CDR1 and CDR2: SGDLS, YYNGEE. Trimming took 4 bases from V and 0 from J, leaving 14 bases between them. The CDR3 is CASSPMPLSSGANVLTF. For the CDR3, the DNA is TGTGCCAGCAGCCCAATGCCCCTTAGCTCTGGGGCCAACGTCCTGACTTTC. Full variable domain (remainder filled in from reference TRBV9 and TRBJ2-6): DSGVTQTPKHLITATGQRVTLRCSPRSGDLSVYWYQQSLDQGLQFLIQYYNGEERAKGNILERFSAQQFPDLHSELNLSSLELGDSALYFCASSPMPLSSGANVLTFGAGSRLTVL.

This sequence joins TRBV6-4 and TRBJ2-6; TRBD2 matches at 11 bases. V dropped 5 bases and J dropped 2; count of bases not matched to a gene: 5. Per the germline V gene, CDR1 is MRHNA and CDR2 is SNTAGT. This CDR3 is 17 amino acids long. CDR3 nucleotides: TGTGCCAGCAGTACCGGGACTAGCGGTGCTGGGGCCAACGTCCTGACTTTC. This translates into CASSTGTSGAGANVLTF.